This is a list of T cell receptor beta chains from one sample in a study of shared clonotypes between healthy human individuals. Generated by immunoSEQ multiplex PCR, the TCRdb table keeps only in-frame clones and is missing some. The sample carries about 2 million clones, 85% to 95% recorded once. The sequenced material came from naive CD8+ T cells sorted from blood. The receptors were sampled from a man between 18 and 29 years old in good health. CDR3s include the opening cysteine and the closing phenylalanine or tryptophan. The D gene is left open where the match is weak. Only part of the rows carry a size: once, few, many, or a class if the clone is expanded.

V	D	size	J	CDR3	DNA
TRBV14	NA	NA	TRBJ1-6	CASSQGFRGGSPLHF	TGTGCCAGCAGCCAAGGGTTCAGGGGCGGGTCACCCCTCCACTTT
TRBV9	NA	NA	TRBJ1-4	CASSPENEKLFF	TGTGCCAGCAGCCCAGAGAATGAAAAACTGTTTTTT
TRBV6-5	NA	NA	TRBJ2-3	CASGISPDTQYF	TGTGCCAGCGGAATTTCTCCAGATACGCAGTATTTT
TRBV4-3	NA	NA	TRBJ2-7	CASSQDESGYEQYF	TGCGCCAGCAGCCAAGATGAGTCGGGCTACGAGCAGTACTTC
TRBV9	NA	NA	TRBJ1-6	CASSPSGGESPLHF	TGTGCCAGCAGCCCTAGTGGGGGCGAATCACCCCTCCACTTT
TRBV27	NA	NA	TRBJ1-5	CASSSGTDGLSNQPQHF	TGTGCCAGCAGTTCAGGCACGGACGGGTTAAGCAATCAGCCCCAGCATTTT
TRBV5-8	TRBD2	NA	TRBJ2-3	CASSSRLGAGVTDTQYF	TGTGCCAGCAGCTCCCGGTTGGGAGCGGGAGTGACAGATACGCAGTATTTT
TRBV5-4	NA	NA	TRBJ2-5	CASSWGHQETQYF	TGTGCCAGCAGCTGGGGGCACCAAGAGACCCAGTACTTC
TRBV11-2	NA	NA	TRBJ1-2	CASSPTGGVGYGYTF	TGTGCCAGCAGCCCGACAGGAGGGGTGGGATATGGCTACACCTTC
TRBV5-4	NA	NA	TRBJ2-7	CASSLDGGSYEQYF	TGTGCCAGCAGCTTGGATGGGGGGTCCTACGAGCAGTACTTC
TRBV7-3	TRBD2	NA	TRBJ2-1	CASSFTSGRYNEQFF	TGTGCCAGCAGCTTTACTAGCGGGCGGTACAATGAGCAGTTCTTC
TRBV4-2	NA	NA	TRBJ2-7	CASSQFGGPYEQYF	TGTGCCAGCAGCCAATTTGGGGGGCCCTACGAGCAGTACTTC
TRBV5-4	NA	once	TRBJ2-7	CASSLVNRDYEQYF	TGTGCCAGCAGCTTGGTTAACAGGGACTACGAGCAGTACTTC
TRBV4-1	NA	NA	TRBJ2-7	CASSVPQGLANYEQYF	TGCGCCAGCAGCGTACCCCAGGGACTTGCCAACTACGAGCAGTACTTC
TRBV5-6	TRBD2	NA	TRBJ2-1	CASSLPGTSGYNEQFF	TGTGCCAGCAGCTTGCCCGGGACTAGCGGGTACAATGAGCAGTTCTTC
TRBV28	NA	NA	TRBJ1-1	CASSLKQGGNTEAFF	TGTGCCAGCAGTTTAAAACAGGGCGGAAACACTGAAGCTTTCTTT
TRBV7-9	TRBD1	NA	TRBJ2-1	CASSSGQGGGNEQFF	TGTGCCAGCAGCTCGGGACAGGGAGGCGGCAATGAGCAGTTCTTC
TRBV4-1	NA	NA	TRBJ1-2	CASSLLGGNGYTF	TGCGCCAGCAGCCTCCTCGGAGGAAATGGCTACACCTTC
TRBV7-6	NA	NA	TRBJ2-2	CASSLAGGGTGELFF	TGTGCCAGCAGCTTAGCGGGAGGGGGGACCGGGGAGCTGTTTTTT
TRBV10-2	NA	NA	TRBJ2-5	CASSEDSFLQETQYF	TGCGCCAGCAGTGAAGATAGCTTCCTGCAAGAGACCCAGTACTTC
TRBV6-1	NA	NA	TRBJ2-7	CASSEARGYEQYF	TGTGCCAGCAGTGAAGCGCGTGGTTACGAGCAGTACTTC
TRBV29-1	TRBD2	NA	TRBJ2-1	CSGGRVEVYNEQFF	TGCAGCGGAGGGAGGGTCGAGGTCTACAATGAGCAGTTCTTC
TRBV27	NA	NA	TRBJ2-3	CASSLSRSTDTQYF	TGTGCCAGCAGTTTATCCAGAAGCACAGATACGCAGTATTTT
TRBV4-1	NA	NA	TRBJ1-5	CASSQDSGHNQPQHF	TGCGCCAGCAGCCAAGATTCAGGGCACAATCAGCCCCAGCATTTT
TRBV27	TRBD1	NA	TRBJ1-2	CASSPHSGQLYGYTF	TGTGCCAGCAGTCCACACTCGGGACAGCTCTATGGCTACACCTTC
TRBV4-1	TRBD1	NA	TRBJ2-3	CASSQALFKPLPDRGIADTQYF	TGCGCCAGCAGCCAAGCCTTATTTAAGCCCCTTCCTGACAGGGGGATTGCAGATACGCAGTATTTT
TRBV9	NA	NA	TRBJ1-3	CASGGGSGNTIYF	TGTGCCAGCGGCGGGGGGTCTGGAAACACCATATATTTT